The 20 T cell receptor beta chains reported below all come from one sample, sequenced in a study of identical twins. One entry per CDR3 protein results from TCRdb running MiXCR on the 5' RACE reads. The table has 200,000 to 250,000 distinct CDR3 sequences, roughly 7.5% seen once. These data also formed part of another study, on yellow fever vaccine responses in identical twins.

Sequenced material: CD8+ T cells sorted from blood. The receptors were sampled from a young woman in good health.

This clonotype was seen only a few times. The chain links TRBV7-8 to TRBJ1-5; 10 bases are shared with TRBD1. The germline CDR1 and CDR2 sequences are SGHVS and FQNEAQ. V lost 5 bases, J lost 5 bases, and 12 bases stayed unmatched. CDR3 length equals 17 residues. The DNA of the CDR3 is TGTGCCAGCAGCCGACAGGGGGCAAGCGGGTCTGATCAGCCCCAGCATTTT. Amino acids: CASSRQGASGSDQPQHF. Complete variable domain (other parts from reference TRBV7-8 and TRBJ1-5): GAGVSQSPRYKVAKRGQDVALRCDPISGHVSLFWYQQALGQGPEFLTYFQNEAQLDKSGLPSDRFFAERPEGSVSTLKIQRTQQEDSAVYLCASSRQGASGSDQPQHFGDGTRLSIL.

This clonotype occurred many times. The chain is built from TRBV7-9 and TRBJ1-1; D is uncertain. The CDR3 contains 15 residues. Trimming shortened V by 5 bases and J by 1 base, and 14 bases separated the two germline ends. Germline CDR1 and CDR2: SEHNR and FQNEAQ (reference sequence). CDR3 DNA sequence: TGTGCCAGCAGCCCGGAGATGGGTGGGAACACTGAAGCTTTCTTT. Translation: CASSPEMGGNTEAFF.

This clonotype came up many times. V and J are TRBV20-1 and TRBJ2-1, with D possibly being TRBD2 (5 bases). V shed 6 bases and J shed 0 bases, with 15 bases lying between them. The CDR3 contains 15 residues. The germline V gene has CDR1 DFQATT and CDR2 SNEGSKA (reference sequence). The CDR3 here is CSANPGGPSYNEQFF. As DNA, the CDR3 is TGCAGTGCCAACCCCGGCGGGCCCTCCTACAATGAGCAGTTCTTC.

In the case of this clonotype: The conserved phenylalanine or tryptophan normally closing the CDR3 is absent here, so this likely arose from a read error. The limits of the CDR3 on the DNA are not certain, so only TCRdb's listed CDR3 is given. The gene calls are TRBV5-1 and TRBJ2-7. The CDR3 is 14 residues long, ends included. Germline lookup yields CDR1 SGHRS and CDR2 YFSETQ. CDR3 region: CASSLGQNLLELYY.

In this sample, this clonotype turned up a few times. The CDR3 DNA follows: TGCAGTGCTAGGCTAGCCAACGAGCAGTACTTC. Translation: CSARLANEQYF. The chain uses TRBV20-1 and TRBJ2-7, with D possibly matching TRBD2 (5 bases). Germline V gene lookup returns CDR1 DFQATT and CDR2 SNEGSKA (reference sequence). The CDR3 is 11 residues long. Trimming shortened V by 3 bases and J by 5 bases, and 8 bases separated the two germline ends.

This clonotype turned up a few times. CDR3 in amino acids: CASGPGLAGVDTQYF. For the CDR3, the DNA is TGCGCCAGTGGACCGGGACTAGCGGGGGTCGATACGCAGTATTTT. The chain combines TRBV10-1 with TRBJ2-3; 14 bases are shared with TRBD2. J was trimmed by 6 bases and V by 9 bases; bases with no gene match: 8. Germline CDR1 reads WNHNN; CDR2 reads SYGVQD (reference sequence). CDR3 length equals 15 residues.

V is TRBV5-1 and J is TRBJ2-1; D gene ambiguous. Trimming left V 2 bases short and J 10 bases short, with 10 bases between. In germline, CDR1 is SGHRS, CDR2 YFSETQ. The CDR3 covers 12 residues. The CDR3 reads CASSFDPAEQFF. Here the CDR3 DNA reads TGCGCCAGCAGCTTCGATCCGGCGGAGCAGTTCTTC.

The table lists this clonotype with many counts. The chain couples TRBV6-1 to TRBJ1-2; no definite D call. This CDR3 spans 14 amino acids. CDR1 and CDR2 (germline): MNHNS, SASEGT. V gave up 6 bases and J gave up 2 bases, with 13 bases separating them. CDR3 sequence: CASSPLDTNYGYTF. The CDR3 DNA follows: TGTGCCAGCAGCCCCTTAGACACCAACTATGGCTACACCTTC.

This clonotype was seen more than once but under ten times. The genes are TRBV20-1 and TRBJ2-1; 7 bases align to TRBD2. This CDR3 has 13 amino acids. The V and J ends lost 4 bases and 5 bases, in that order; junction bases with no gene match: 5. Germline CDR1 reads DFQATT; CDR2 reads SNEGSKA (reference sequence). The CDR3 sequence is CSATPSGNNEQFF. In DNA, the CDR3 is TGCAGTGCTACTCCTAGCGGAAACAATGAGCAGTTCTTC.

The J gene is TRBJ2-1, the V gene TRBV6-5; 7 nucleotides agree with TRBD2. V shed 4 bases and J 8 bases; nucleotides not matched to a gene: 2. The germline V gene encodes CDR1 MNHEY and CDR2 SVGAGI. The CDR3 loop spans 12 amino acids. Written as DNA, the CDR3 is TGTGCCAGCAGTTCAAGCGGGGATGAGCAGTTCTTC. It translates to CASSSSGDEQFF.

The chain has TRBV7-8 and TRBJ2-2, with 8 bases lining up with TRBD2. The CDR3 has 17 residues. Per germline, CDR1 SGHVS and CDR2 FQNEAQ. V lost 3 bases and J lost 8; bases outside the gene matches: 14. The CDR3 sequence is CASSFGHDSGRGGELFF. For the CDR3, the DNA is TGTGCCAGCAGCTTCGGACATGACAGCGGGAGAGGAGGGGAGCTGTTTTTT. Full variable domain (outside the CDR3, taken from reference TRBV7-8 and TRBJ2-2): GAGVSQSPRYKVAKRGQDVALRCDPISGHVSLFWYQQALGQGPEFLTYFQNEAQLDKSGLPSDRFFAERPEGSVSTLKIQRTQQEDSAVYLCASSFGHDSGRGGELFFGEGSRLTVL.

This clonotype has ten or more counts. This chain uses TRBV5-6 with TRBJ2-1; D not resolved. The CDR3 has 12 residues. CDR1 is SGHDT, CDR2 YYEEEE, per germline. The V end was cut by 0 bases, the J end by 10 bases, with 8 bases between. CDR3 coding DNA: TGTGCCAGCAGCTTGGAGGCGACGGAGCAGTTCTTC. This encodes CASSLEATEQFF.

This clonotype has ten or more counts. The chain is built from TRBV5-6 and TRBJ1-2; TRBD1 matches at 11 bases. The germline CDR1 and CDR2 sequences are SGHDT and YYEEEE. The length of the CDR3 is 14 residues. V lost 4 bases, J lost 7 bases, and 6 bases stayed unmatched. The CDR3 coding sequence is TGTGCCAGCAGCAGAGGACAGGGGGCTGCTGGCTACACCTTC. Translation: CASSRGQGAAGYTF. The full variable domain, rest sourced from reference TRBV5-6 and TRBJ1-2, is DAGVTQSPTHLIKTRGQQVTLRCSPKSGHDTVSWYQQALGQGPQFIFQYYEEEERQRGNFPDRFSGHQFPNYSSELNVNALLLGDSALYLCASSRGQGAAGYTFGSGTRLTVV.

This clonotype was recorded many times. The chain employs TRBV7-8 and TRBJ2-1, with 7 bases aligning to TRBD1. In germline, CDR1 is SGHVS, CDR2 FQNEAQ. CDR3 length: 16 amino acids. Trimming cost V 1 base and J 8 bases; bases outside gene matches: 11. CDR3 protein: CASSLVAGTVFHEQFF. The CDR3 nucleotides read TGTGCCAGCAGCTTAGTTGCCGGGACAGTTTTCCATGAGCAGTTCTTC.

This clonotype was seen more than once but under ten times. The chain combines TRBV5-5 with TRBJ2-7; D remains unclear. Germline V CDR1 and CDR2: SGHKS, YYEKEE (reference sequence). Trimming left V 4 bases short and J 2 bases short, with 10 bases between. This CDR3 region has 13 residues. The CDR3 DNA reads TGTGCCAGCAGCACCCCACGAACCTACGAGCAGTACGTC. Protein product: CASSTPRTYEQYV.

This clonotype showed up just a few times. The chain couples TRBV12-3 or TRBV12-4 to TRBJ2-3; 7 bases are shared with TRBD2. V gave up 10 bases and J gave up 7 bases; unmatched junction bases: 17. The CDR3 is 15 residues long. CDR3 DNA: TGTGCCACCAGCGAGGCTAGCGGACCTCCACATACGCAGTATTTT. It encodes CATSEASGPPHTQYF.

A remark on this clonotype: Relative to the germline gene, one junction end is altered; a read error may explain this. The J gene is TRBJ1-1, the V gene TRBV7-9; D ambiguous. The CDR3 is 11 residues long. Germline assignment: CDR1 SEHNR and CDR2 FQNEAQ (reference sequence). CDR3 loop: CTSTPPTEAFF. The CDR3, as DNA: TGTACCAGCACCCCTCCCACTGAAGCTTTCTTT.

Only a few counts were recorded for this clonotype. The chain combines TRBV10-2 with TRBJ2-1, with 7 bases fitting TRBD2. Unmatched junction bases numbered 11, after V lost 10 bases and J lost 8 bases. The CDR3 totals 13 residues. CDR1 and CDR2 (germline): WSHSY, SAAADI. Here the CDR3 reads CATRTRWEDEQFF. The CDR3 DNA reads as TGCGCCACCCGGACTAGGTGGGAGGATGAGCAGTTCTTC.

This clonotype has only a few counts. V usage is TRBV6-1 and J usage is TRBJ2-3, with D possibly being TRBD2 (5 bases). Deletions cut 6 bases from V and 0 bases from J, with 13 bases between. CDR3 length equals 15 residues. From germline, CDR1 is MNHNS and CDR2 SASEGT. The CDR3, as DNA: TGTGCCAGCAGCCAACTAACTAGTAGCACAGATACGCAGTATTTT. It encodes CASSQLTSSTDTQYF.

The V gene is TRBV4-1, the J gene TRBJ2-1; TRBD1 matches at 8 bases. The CDR3 extends over 15 amino acids. V lost 1 base and J lost 3; bases outside the gene matches: 2. The V gene's germline CDR1 is MGHRA and CDR2 YSYEKL. The CDR3 nucleotides read TGCGCCAGCAGCCAAGCGACAGGGGACTACAATGAGCAGTTCTTC. Translation gives CASSQATGDYNEQFF.